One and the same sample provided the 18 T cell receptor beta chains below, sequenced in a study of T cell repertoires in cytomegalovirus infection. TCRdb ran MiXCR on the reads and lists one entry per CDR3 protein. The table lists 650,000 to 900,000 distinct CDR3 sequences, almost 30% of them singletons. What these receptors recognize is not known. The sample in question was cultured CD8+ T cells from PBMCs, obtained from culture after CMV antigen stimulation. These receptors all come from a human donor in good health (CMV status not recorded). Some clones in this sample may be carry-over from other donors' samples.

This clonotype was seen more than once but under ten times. CDR3 nucleotide sequence: TGCAGTGCTAGAGATCCAGCGGGGAATTCCTACGAGCAGTACGTC. As protein: CSARDPAGNSYEQYV. The genes are TRBV20-1 and TRBJ2-7; 7 bases are shared with TRBD2. CDR1 and CDR2 from the germline V gene are DFQATT and SNEGSKA (reference sequence). V was pared by 0 bases and J by 1 base, with 6 bases of the junction left unmatched. The CDR3 spans 15 residues.

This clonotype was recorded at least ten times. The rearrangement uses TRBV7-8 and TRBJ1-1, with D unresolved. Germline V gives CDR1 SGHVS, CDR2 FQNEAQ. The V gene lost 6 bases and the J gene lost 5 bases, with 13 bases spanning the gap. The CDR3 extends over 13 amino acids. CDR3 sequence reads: CASSRGSSTEAFF. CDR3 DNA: TGTGCCAGCAGTCGCGGGTCGAGTACTGAAGCTTTCTTT.

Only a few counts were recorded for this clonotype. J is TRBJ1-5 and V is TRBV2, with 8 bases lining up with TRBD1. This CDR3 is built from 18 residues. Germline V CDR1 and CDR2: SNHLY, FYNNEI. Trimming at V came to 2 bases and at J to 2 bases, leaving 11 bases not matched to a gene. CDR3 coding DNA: TGTGCCAGCAGTGAACTCCTACGTACAGGGGGGGGCAATCAGCCCCAGCATTTT. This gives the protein CASSELLRTGGGNQPQHF.

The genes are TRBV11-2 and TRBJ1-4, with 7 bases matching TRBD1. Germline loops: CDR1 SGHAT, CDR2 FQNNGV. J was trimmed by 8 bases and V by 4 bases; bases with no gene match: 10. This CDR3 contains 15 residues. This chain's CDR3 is CASSSPGGFYEKLFF. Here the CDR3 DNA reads TGTGCCAGCAGCTCCCCAGGGGGGTTCTACGAAAAACTGTTTTTT.

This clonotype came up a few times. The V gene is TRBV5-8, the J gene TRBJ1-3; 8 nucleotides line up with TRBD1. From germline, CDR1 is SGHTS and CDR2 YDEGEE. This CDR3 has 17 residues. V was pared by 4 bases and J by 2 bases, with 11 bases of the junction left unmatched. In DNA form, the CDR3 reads TGTGCCAGCAGCCCTAGGACAGGGTTCGTCCCTGGAAACACCATATATTTT. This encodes CASSPRTGFVPGNTIYF.

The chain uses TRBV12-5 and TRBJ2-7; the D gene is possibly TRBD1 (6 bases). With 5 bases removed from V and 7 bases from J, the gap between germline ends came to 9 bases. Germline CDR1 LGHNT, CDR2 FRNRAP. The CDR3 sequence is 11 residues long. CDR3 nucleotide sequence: TGTGCTAGTGGTCCAGGGACAGAGCAGTACTTC. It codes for CASGPGTEQYF.

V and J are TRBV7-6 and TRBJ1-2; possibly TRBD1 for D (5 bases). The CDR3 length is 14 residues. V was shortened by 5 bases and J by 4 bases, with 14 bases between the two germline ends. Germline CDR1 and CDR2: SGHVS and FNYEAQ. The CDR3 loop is CASSLGDGFYGYTF. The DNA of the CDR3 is TGTGCCAGCAGCCTAGGGGACGGCTTCTATGGCTACACCTTC.

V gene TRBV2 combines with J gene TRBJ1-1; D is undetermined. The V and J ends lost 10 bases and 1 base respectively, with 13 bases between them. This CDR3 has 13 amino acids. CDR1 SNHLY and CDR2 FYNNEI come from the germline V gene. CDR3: CAKVGRTNTEAFF. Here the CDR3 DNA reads TGTGCCAAAGTTGGACGGACGAACACTGAAGCTTTCTTT.

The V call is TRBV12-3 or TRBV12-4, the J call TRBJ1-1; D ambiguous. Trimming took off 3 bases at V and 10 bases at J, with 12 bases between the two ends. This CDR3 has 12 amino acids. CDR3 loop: CASSFFSYGAFF. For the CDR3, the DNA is TGTGCCAGCAGTTTCTTCAGCTATGGAGCTTTCTTT.

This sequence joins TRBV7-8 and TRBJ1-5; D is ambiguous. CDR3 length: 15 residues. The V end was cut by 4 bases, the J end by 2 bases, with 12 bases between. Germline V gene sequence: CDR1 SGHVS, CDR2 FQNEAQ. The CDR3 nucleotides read TGTGCCAGCAGCTCCCCGGGAATTGGCAATCAGCCCCAGCATTTT. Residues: CASSSPGIGNQPQHF.

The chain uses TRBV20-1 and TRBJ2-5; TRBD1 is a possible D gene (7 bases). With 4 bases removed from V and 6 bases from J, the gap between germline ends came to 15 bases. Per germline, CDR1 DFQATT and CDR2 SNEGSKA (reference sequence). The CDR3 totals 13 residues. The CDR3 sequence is CSANRQGGKTQYF. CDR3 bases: TGCAGTGCTAATAGACAGGGCGGGAAGACCCAGTACTTC.

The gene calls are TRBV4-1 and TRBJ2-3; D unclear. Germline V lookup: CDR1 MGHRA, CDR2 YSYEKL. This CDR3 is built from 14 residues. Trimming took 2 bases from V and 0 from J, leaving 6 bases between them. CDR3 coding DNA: TGCGCCAGCAGCCAACCTGCGAGCACAGATACGCAGTATTTT. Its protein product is CASSQPASTDTQYF.

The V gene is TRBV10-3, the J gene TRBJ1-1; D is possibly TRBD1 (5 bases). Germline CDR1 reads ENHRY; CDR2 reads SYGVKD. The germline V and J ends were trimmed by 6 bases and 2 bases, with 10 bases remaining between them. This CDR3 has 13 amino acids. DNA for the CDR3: TGTGCCATCAGCCAGACAGATAACACTGAAGCTTTCTTT. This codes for CAISQTDNTEAFF.

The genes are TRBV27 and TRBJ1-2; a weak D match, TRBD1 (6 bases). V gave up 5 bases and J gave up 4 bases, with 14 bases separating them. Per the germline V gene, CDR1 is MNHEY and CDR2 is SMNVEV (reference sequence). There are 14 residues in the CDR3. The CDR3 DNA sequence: TGTGCCAGCAGTGCGGGGGCGCTTACCTATGGCTACACCTTC. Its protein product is CASSAGALTYGYTF.

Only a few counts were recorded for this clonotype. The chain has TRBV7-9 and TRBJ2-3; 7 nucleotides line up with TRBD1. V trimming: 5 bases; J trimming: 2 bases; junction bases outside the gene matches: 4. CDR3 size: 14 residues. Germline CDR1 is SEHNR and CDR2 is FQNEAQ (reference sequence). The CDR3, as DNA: TGTGCCAGCAGCCCGACAGGGTTCACAGATACGCAGTATTTT. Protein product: CASSPTGFTDTQYF. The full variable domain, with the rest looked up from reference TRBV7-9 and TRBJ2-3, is DTGVSQNPRHKITKRGQNVTFRCDPISEHNRLYWYRQTLGQGPEFLTYFQNEAQLEKSRLLSDRFSAERPKGSFSTLEIQRTEQGDSAMYLCASSPTGFTDTQYFGPGTRLTVL.

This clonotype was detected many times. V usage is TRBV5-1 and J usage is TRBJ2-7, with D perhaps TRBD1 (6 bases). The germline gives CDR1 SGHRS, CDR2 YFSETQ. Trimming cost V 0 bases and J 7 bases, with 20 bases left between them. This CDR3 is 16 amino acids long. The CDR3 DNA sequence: TGCGCCAGCAGCTTGGGCCGGACAGTCCAAGGGCGGGAGCAGTACTTC. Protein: CASSLGRTVQGREQYF.

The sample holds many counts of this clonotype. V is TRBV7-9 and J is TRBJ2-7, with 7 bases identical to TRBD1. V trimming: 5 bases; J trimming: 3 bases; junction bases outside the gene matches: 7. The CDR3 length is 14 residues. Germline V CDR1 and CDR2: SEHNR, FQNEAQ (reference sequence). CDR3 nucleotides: TGTGCCAGCAGCCCACCGGACAGGTACTACGAGCAGTACGTC. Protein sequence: CASSPPDRYYEQYV.

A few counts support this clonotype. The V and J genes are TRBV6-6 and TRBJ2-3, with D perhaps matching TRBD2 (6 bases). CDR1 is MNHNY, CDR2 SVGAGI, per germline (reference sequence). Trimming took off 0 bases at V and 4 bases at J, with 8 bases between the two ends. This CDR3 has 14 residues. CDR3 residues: CASSYSRGSDTQYF. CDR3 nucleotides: TGTGCCAGCAGTTACTCGCGGGGCTCAGATACGCAGTATTTT.